This is a list of T cell receptor beta chains from one sample in a study of cytomegalovirus exposure and HLA in healthy donors. TCRdb keeps only in-frame clones here, not all; method: immunoSEQ multiplex PCR. The sample yields 110,000 to 150,000 clones, roughly 80% seen once. The source material was PBMCs. Source of these receptors: a man aged 40-55 years in good health and CMV-seronegative. Each CDR3 is given with its conserved first and last residue. A D gene is named only where the DNA matches it firmly. Clone size is stated in some rows and not others, as once, few, many or a class when expanded.

NA	TRBJ1-1	TRBV4-3	NA	CASSQDSGITEAFF	TGCGCCAGCAGCCAAGATTCAGGGATCACTGAAGCTTTCTTT
NA	TRBJ1-1	TRBV10-3	NA	CAISDVDRTVEAFF	TGTGCCATCAGTGACGTGGACAGAACCGTTGAAGCTTTCTTT
NA	TRBJ2-5	TRBV7-8	NA	CASSSSETQYF	TGTGCCAGCAGCAGCTCGGAGACCCAGTACTTC
TRBD1	TRBJ2-5	TRBV27	once	CASSSRTGGKETQYF	TGTGCCAGCAGTTCCCGGACAGGGGGCAAGGAGACCCAGTACTTC
NA	TRBJ1-1	TRBV2	NA	CASRRLSEAFF	TGTGCCAGCAGGCGGTTATCTGAAGCTTTCTTT
TRBD2	TRBJ2-7	TRBV5-1	NA	CASSPSGGAYEQYF	TGCGCCAGCAGCCCTAGCGGGGGGGCCTACGAGCAGTACTTC
NA	TRBJ2-7	TRBV5-1	NA	CASSSLTGAYEQYF	TGCGCCAGCAGCTCCCTGACAGGAGCCTACGAGCAGTACTTC
TRBD2	TRBJ2-3	TRBV7-2	NA	CASSLTSGATDTQYF	TGTGCCAGCAGCTTAACTAGCGGGGCCACAGATACGCAGTATTTT
NA	TRBJ2-1	TRBV6-4	NA	CASSADLTYNEQFF	TGTGCCAGCAGCGCGGATTTAACTTACAATGAGCAGTTCTTC
NA	TRBJ1-4	TRBV4-1	NA	CASSQALQGRREKLFF	TGCGCCAGCAGCCAAGCCTTACAGGGTCGGCGTGAAAAACTGTTTTTT
NA	TRBJ1-5	TRBV5-5	NA	CASSLEWSRGSNQPQHF	TGTGCCAGCAGCTTGGAATGGTCCAGGGGTAGCAATCAGCCCCAGCATTTT
TRBD1	TRBJ2-5	TRBV19	NA	CASARDRGRETQYF	TGTGCCAGTGCCCGGGACAGGGGACGGGAGACCCAGTACTTC
TRBD2	TRBJ2-2	TRBV10-3	NA	CAISEVWGGGELFF	TGTGCCATCAGTGAGGTCTGGGGGGGCGGGGAGCTGTTTTTT
TRBD2	TRBJ2-1	TRBV27	once	CASSLLAGGSNEQFF	TGTGCCAGCAGTTTATTAGCGGGGGGTAGTAATGAGCAGTTCTTC
TRBD1	TRBJ2-2	TRBV6-5	once	CASSTSTGGPGELFF	TGTGCCAGCAGCACTTCGACAGGGGGCCCCGGGGAGCTGTTTTTT
TRBD1	TRBJ2-7	TRBV25-1	NA	CASSSRGTGEREQYF	TGTGCCAGCAGTTCCCGCGGGACAGGGGAAAGGGAGCAGTACTTC
NA	TRBJ1-2	TRBV4-2	NA	CASSQDSSGDGYTF	TGTGCCAGCAGCCAAGATTCTTCCGGGGATGGCTACACCTTC
NA	TRBJ2-7	TRBV4-1	few	CASSQEGGEDEQYF	TGCGCCAGCAGCCAAGAAGGCGGCGAAGACGAGCAGTACTTC
NA	TRBJ2-6	TRBV25-1	NA	CASRGASGANVLTF	TGTGCCAGCAGAGGGGCTTCTGGGGCCAACGTCCTGACTTTC
NA	TRBJ2-1	TRBV7-3	once	CASSLTFDSVRYDEQFF	TGTGCCAGCAGCTTAACGTTCGACTCGGTTAGATACGATGAGCAGTTCTTC
NA	TRBJ1-1	TRBV19	once	CASRGAGGVNTEAFF	TGTGCCAGTAGGGGGGCAGGTGGGGTGAACACTGAAGCTTTCTTT
NA	TRBJ2-7	TRBV5-1	NA	CASRTGTYSYEQYF	TGCGCCAGTAGGACCGGGACTTACTCCTACGAGCAGTACTTC
TRBD1	TRBJ1-1	TRBV25-1	NA	CASSDPRTGLNTEAFF	TGTGCCAGCAGTGACCCCCGGACAGGCTTGAACACTGAAGCTTTCTTT